This TCR beta chain was captured by sequencing in a study of post-analysis software for immune sequencing data. Across the study: Several disease courses (relapsing-remitting, secondary progressive and progressive-relapsing) of multiple sclerosis were included. Overall study findings and caveats: Relative to controls, patients had about five TRBV segments at higher frequency, with TRBV5-6, TRBV5-1 and TRBV20-1 among these.

The library was made from cDNA and included unique molecular identifiers. TCRdb reprocessed the PCR reads with MiXCR, giving one entry per CDR3 protein. This table holds 750,000 to 900,000 distinct CDR3 sequences, roughly 50% found once. CDR1 and CDR2 from the germline V gene are SGDLS and YYNGEE. The CDR3 has 19 amino acids. V lost 0 bases to trimming and J lost 3 bases; unmatched junction nucleotides: 14. As for this clonotype: Its antigen remains unidentified.

The sample taken for sequencing was blood. The chain couples TRBV9 to TRBJ1-2; 10 bases align to TRBD1. This clonotype originated in a girl aged 10-17 years with multiple sclerosis. The CDR3 DNA reads as TGTGCCAGCAGCGTAGATACGGCGGAGGGACAGGGGATTGACTATGGCTACACCTTC. Translation gives CASSVDTAEGQGIDYGYTF.